This T cell receptor (beta chain) was recovered during a study of shared clonotypes between healthy human individuals. The CDR3 spans 13 residues. Germline V lookup: CDR1 PRHDT, CDR2 FYEKMQ (reference sequence). With 6 bases removed from V and 7 bases from J, the gap between germline ends came to 15 bases. Repertoires were generated with immunoSEQ multiplex PCR, while TCRdb's copy carries only in-frame clones and drops some. The sample lists about 2,100,000 clones; approximately 94% were seen once. The naive CD8 population came from CD45RO-negative cells selected for CCR7, without terminally differentiated effector memory CD45RA+ cells.

The sequenced sample consisted of naive CD8+ T cells from PBMCs. The chain employs TRBV13 and TRBJ1-2; no reliable D call. The receptor was derived from a man aged 18 to 30 in good health. Some clones in this sample may be carry-over from other donors' samples. Here the CDR3 DNA reads TGTGCCAGCAGTCATCGCAGTGGGCTTGGCTACACCTTC. Translated: CASSHRSGLGYTF. Using reference TRBV13 and TRBJ1-2 for the parts outside the CDR3, the full variable domain is AAGVIQSPRHLIKEKRETATLKCYPIPRHDTVYWYQQGPGQDPQFLISFYEKMQSDKGSIPDRFSAQQFSDYHSELNMSSLELGDSALYFCASSHRSGLGYTFGSGTRLTVV.